A selection of T cell receptor beta chains follows, all from one sample in a study of T cell repertoires in cytomegalovirus infection. Using its own MiXCR run on the reads, TCRdb lists one record per CDR3 protein. The table has 150,000 to 200,000 distinct CDR3 sequences, roughly 27% seen once. The material sequenced was PBMCs. The receptors were gathered from a human donor in good health (CMV status not recorded). Some clones in this sample may be carry-over from other donors' samples. Each CDR3 is given with its conserved first and last residue. Each record gives: J gene, V gene, clone size, CDR3 protein. Size values are once, few and many counts, or a class for expanded clones, and some rows have none.

>TRBJ2-5|TRBV7-2|many
CASSSQRAQETQYF
>TRBJ1-1|TRBV3-1|.
CASSLSDRGHVEAFF
>TRBJ1-6|TRBV7-6|.
CASSPQGTGWPSDSPLHF
>TRBJ2-2|TRBV20-1|.
CSARGLTGGGNTGELFF
>TRBJ2-1|TRBV7-2|.
CASSVTGGGYNEQFF
>TRBJ2-1|TRBV24-1|few
CATSDSGTSSSEQFF
>TRBJ1-5|TRBV12-3/TRBV12-4|.
CDSSPTGEGYSNQPQHF
>TRBJ1-1|TRBV7-2|once
CASSWGAGAEAFF
>TRBJ1-1|TRBV12-3/TRBV12-4|many
CASRLSANTEAFF
>TRBJ2-5|TRBV25-1|.
CASSGFGGTSGQETQYF
>TRBJ2-1|TRBV5-5|few
CASSLRGQNEQFF
>TRBJ2-3|TRBV7-3|.
CASSSLGLAGGLDPQYF
>TRBJ1-6|TRBV7-2|many
CASSLDGSEGPLHF
>TRBJ1-4|TRBV2|.
CASTGDKLFF
>TRBJ1-5|TRBV7-2|many
CASSLRISQPQHF
>TRBJ2-1|TRBV20-1|.
CSASTGTGGNEQFF
>TRBJ2-7|TRBV7-4|.
CASSLRDANF
>TRBJ1-5|TRBV2|few
CASSQGVHQPQHF
>TRBJ2-3|TRBV13|.
CASSHPRGGTDTQYF
>TRBJ2-4|TRBV7-2|few
CASSNRVQHIQYF
>TRBJ2-1|TRBV2|.
CASSEPSGLSNEQFF
>TRBJ1-1|TRBV9|.
CASSVLDEGHSEAFF
>TRBJ1-2|TRBV13|few
CASSSTRGNTNYGYTF
>TRBJ2-2|TRBV6-5|few
CASSSQGENGAGELFF
>TRBJ1-2|TRBV6-2/TRBV6-3|.
CASRSDSGYTF
>TRBJ2-1|TRBV6-6|few
CASSYYDEQFF
>TRBJ2-7|TRBV7-2|many
CASSSPVQYEQYF
>TRBJ2-1|TRBV11-2|few
CASSLNRDRTINEQFF
>TRBJ1-5|TRBV5-5|.
CASSWGQSDQPQHF
>TRBJ1-4|TRBV20-1|.
CSARSDGTKGANEKLFF
>TRBJ1-4|TRBV20-1|.
CSAPDGLSEKLFF
>TRBJ1-4|TRBV7-8|many
CASSSRQADEKLFF
>TRBJ2-1|TRBV7-3|.
CASSAGRGVHEQFF
>TRBJ1-1|TRBV11-2|.
CASSLGQDETFF
>TRBJ2-7|TRBV6-1|few
CASIKAGTGDHEQYF
>TRBJ1-2|TRBV6-2/TRBV6-3|.
CASSATGGGYGYTF
>TRBJ2-7|TRBV28|few
CASSLTESSYEQYF